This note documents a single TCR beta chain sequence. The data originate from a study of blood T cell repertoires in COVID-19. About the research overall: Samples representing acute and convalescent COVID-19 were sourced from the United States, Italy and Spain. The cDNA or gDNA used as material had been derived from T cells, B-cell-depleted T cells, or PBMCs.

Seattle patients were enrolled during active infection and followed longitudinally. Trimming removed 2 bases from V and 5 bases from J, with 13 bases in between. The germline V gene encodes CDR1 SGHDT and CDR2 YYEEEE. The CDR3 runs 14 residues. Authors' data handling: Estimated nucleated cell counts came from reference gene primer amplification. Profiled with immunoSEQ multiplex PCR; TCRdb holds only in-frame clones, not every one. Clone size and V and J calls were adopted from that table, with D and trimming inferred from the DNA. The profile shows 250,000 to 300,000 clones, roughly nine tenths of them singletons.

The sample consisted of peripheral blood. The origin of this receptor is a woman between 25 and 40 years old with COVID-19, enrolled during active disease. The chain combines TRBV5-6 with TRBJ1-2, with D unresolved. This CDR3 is CASSFTESEYGYTF. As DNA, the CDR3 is TGTGCCAGCAGCTTTACGGAGAGCGAATATGGCTACACCTTC.